This T cell receptor beta chain is drawn from a study of response to subunit inactivated influenza vaccine. General observations from the study: Each seasonal influenza vaccination, the authors suggested, recruits few new T cells.

This clonotype was observed at least ten times. The antigen remains undetermined. TCRdb recomputed calls from the RT-PCR reads with MiXCR, one row per CDR3 protein. The sample gives 400,000 to 650,000 distinct CDR3 sequences, approximately 7.8% of which show up once; less than 15% is in the top ten. The sample here was PBMCs from blood, taken 23 months after vaccination. This receptor was taken from a man aged 45-69 years who received an inactivated influenza vaccine.

The CDR3 loop reads CASSDGTGNPTDTQYF. For the CDR3, the DNA is TGTGCCAGCAGCGACGGGACAGGCAACCCCACAGATACGCAGTATTTT. This sequence joins TRBV7-9 and TRBJ2-3, with TRBD1 matching over 8 bases. Germline assignment: CDR1 SEHNR and CDR2 FQNEAQ (reference sequence). The length of the CDR3 is 16 residues. V shed 5 bases, J shed 2 bases, and the junction held 9 bases outside the gene matches.